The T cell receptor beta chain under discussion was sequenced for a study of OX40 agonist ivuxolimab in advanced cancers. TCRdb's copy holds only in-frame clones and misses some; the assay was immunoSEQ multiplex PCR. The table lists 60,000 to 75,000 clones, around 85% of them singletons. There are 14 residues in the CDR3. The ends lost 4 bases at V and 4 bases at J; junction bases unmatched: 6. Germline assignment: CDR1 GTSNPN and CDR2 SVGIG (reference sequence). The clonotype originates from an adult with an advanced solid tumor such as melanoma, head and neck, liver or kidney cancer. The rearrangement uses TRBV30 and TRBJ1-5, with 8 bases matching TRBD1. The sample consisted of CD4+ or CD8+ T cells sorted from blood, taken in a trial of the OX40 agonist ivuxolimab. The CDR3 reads CAWNDRGHNQPQHF. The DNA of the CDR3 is TGTGCCTGGAATGACAGGGGCCATAATCAGCCCCAGCATTTT.